This TCR beta chain appears in the sequencing data of a study of molecular identifiers for immune sequencing clone quantification. Study-wide findings and caveats: Even with some 960,000 naive cells present, spiked Jurkat TCR RNA from one cell was reportedly detectable. Identical TCR molecules that share a barcode could lead to an underestimation of highly expanded clone sizes.

This clonotype has a count of ten or more. Its antigen is unknown. The ends lost 5 bases at V and 2 bases at J; junction bases unmatched: 16. This CDR3 comprises 18 residues. The germline gives CDR1 MGHRA, CDR2 YSYEKL. CD8+CD4-CCR7+CD45RA+ cells were sorted as naive CD8 T cells. TCRdb analysed the PCR reads with MiXCR anew, one entry per CDR3 protein. This table holds tens of thousands of distinct CDR3 sequences, 15% to 20% found once. The TCR was taken from a human donor in good health. Some libraries in this study had Jurkat cell RNA spiked in. The chain is built from TRBV4-1 and TRBJ2-5; TRBD2 agrees at 8 bases. The sample comprised naive CD8+ T cells from blood, with Jurkat cell RNA spiked in. Described subset: FACS-sorted CD8+CD4-CCR7+CD45RA+ naive T cells. The DNA of the CDR3 is TGCGCCAGCAGCTACCAAGACCCCGGAGCGGGAGCTCAAGAGACCCAGTACTTC. It yields the protein CASSYQDPGAGAQETQYF.